Shown below are 4 T cell receptor beta chains from a single sample sequenced in a study of cytomegalovirus exposure and HLA in healthy donors. Vbeta (60) and Jbeta (13) primers were used in the PCR. TCRdb's copy holds only in-frame clones and misses some; the assay was immunoSEQ multiplex PCR. Here the sample spans about 160,000 clones, approximately 88% being singletons. Sequenced material: PBMCs. The receptors shown here come from a woman in her twenties or thirties in good health and CMV-seronegative.

The J gene is TRBJ1-5, the V gene TRBV19; TRBD1 might be the D (5 bases). The CDR3 spans 15 residues. V lost 7 bases and J 6 bases, leaving 19 bases between the germline ends. Germline CDR1 reads LNHDA; CDR2 reads SQIVND (reference sequence). CDR3 amino acids: CASTRGGVALQPQHF. The CDR3 DNA is TGTGCCAGTACCCGTGGGGGGGTCGCACTTCAGCCCCAGCATTTT.

The chain has TRBV7-9 and TRBJ1-1; 7 nucleotides align to TRBD1. This CDR3 region has 13 residues. CDR1 is SEHNR and CDR2 is FQNEAQ in the germline V gene (reference sequence). The trim removed 7 bases at V and 11 bases at J, leaving 13 bases unmatched. The CDR3 DNA reads as TGTGCCAGCACCCTAGTTTCGGGCAGGGGGGCTTTCTTT. Encoded protein: CASTLVSGRGAFF.

The CDR3 DNA is TGTGCCAGCAGTCTTAGCGGGAGTTGGTACAATGAGCAGTTCTTC. Protein product: CASSLSGSWYNEQFF. The V call is TRBV27, the J call TRBJ2-1, with 9 bases lining up with TRBD2. Germline lookup yields CDR1 MNHEY and CDR2 SMNVEV (reference sequence). CDR3 size: 15 residues. With V trimmed by 5 bases and J by 4 bases, 6 bases remained unmatched.

The CDR3 DNA reads as TGTGCCAGCAGCTTAGCCGGCGGGGGGCCCTCTGGGGCCAACGTCCTGACTTTC. As protein: CASSLAGGGPSGANVLTF. The chain employs TRBV13 and TRBJ2-6, with 8 bases fitting TRBD2. The V segment lost 1 base and the J segment 0 bases; nucleotides outside the gene matches: 5. The germline V gene encodes CDR1 PRHDT and CDR2 FYEKMQ (reference sequence). There are 18 residues in the CDR3. The variable domain in full, with the rest retrieved from reference TRBV13 and TRBJ2-6, is AAGVIQSPRHLIKEKRETATLKCYPIPRHDTVYWYQQGPGQDPQFLISFYEKMQSDKGSIPDRFSAQQFSDYHSELNMSSLELGDSALYFCASSLAGGGPSGANVLTFGAGSRLTVL.